These 8 T cell receptor beta chains share one sample of origin, sequenced in a study of blood T cell repertoires in COVID-19. Sequencing used immunoSEQ multiplex PCR; TCRdb keeps in-frame clones, though not all of them. This sample carries more than 100,000 clones, approximately 80% of them seen once, and the ten largest clones take about 15%. The specimen sequenced was peripheral blood. These receptors were obtained from a woman in her forties or fifties with acute or convalescent COVID-19.

J is TRBJ1-4 and V is TRBV11-2; the match to TRBD1 covers 9 bases. The CDR3 is 14 amino acids. Germline lookup yields CDR1 SGHAT and CDR2 FQNNGV. V dropped 5 bases and J dropped 6; count of bases not matched to a gene: 4. CDR3 sequence (DNA): TGTGCCAGCAGCCAGGGACAGGGTCATGAAAAACTGTTTTTT. Amino acids: CASSQGQGHEKLFF.

In regard to this clone: Other DNA sequences in the same sample also yield this CDR3. The V and J genes are TRBV27 and TRBJ1-1, with D possibly being TRBD1 (6 bases). Trimming removed 2 bases from V and 1 base from J, with 8 bases in between. CDR1 and CDR2 (germline): MNHEY, SMNVEV (reference sequence). The CDR3 extends over 14 amino acids. This CDR3 reads CASSLGQSNTEAFF. The CDR3 DNA is TGTGCCAGCAGTTTAGGACAGTCGAACACTGAAGCTTTCTTT.

V usage is TRBV3-1 (or the pseudogene TRBV3-2) and J usage is TRBJ2-7; D ambiguous. CDR3 length equals 12 residues. CDR1 is LGHDT and CDR2 is YNNKEL in the germline V gene (reference sequence). Trimming took off 5 bases at V and 3 bases at J, with 8 bases between the two ends. The CDR3: CASSSGRYEQYF. In DNA form, the CDR3 reads TGTGCCAGCAGCTCCGGTCGCTACGAGCAGTACTTC.

The V gene is TRBV7-9, the J gene TRBJ1-1, with 9 bases fitting TRBD1. Germline V gives CDR1 SEHNR, CDR2 FQNEAQ (reference sequence). The V segment lost 5 bases and the J segment 4 bases; nucleotides outside the gene matches: 2. CDR3 size: 13 residues. CDR3 nucleotide sequence: TGTGCCAGCAGCCAGACAGGGGGCACTGAAGCTTTCTTT. This gives the protein CASSQTGGTEAFF.

This clone has just one count. This rearrangement joins TRBV6-5 to TRBJ2-4, with 9 nucleotides matching TRBD1. Per germline, CDR1 MNHEY and CDR2 SVGAGI. The CDR3 is made up of 16 amino acids. Losses at the gene ends were 0 bases for V and 1 base for J; bases not matched to a gene: 1. Here the CDR3 reads CASSYSGQGAKNIQYF. Written as DNA, the CDR3 is TGTGCCAGCAGTTACTCCGGACAGGGGGCCAAAAACATTCAGTACTTC.

The chain has TRBV27 and TRBJ2-7, with D perhaps matching TRBD2 (5 bases). The V and J ends lost 5 bases and 1 base respectively, with 18 bases between them. This CDR3 is built from 16 residues. Germline-derived CDR1 and CDR2 are MNHEY and SMNVEV (reference sequence). CDR3 loop: CASSPRRGLSSYEQYF. The DNA for the CDR3 is TGTGCCAGCAGTCCGCGGAGAGGACTCAGTTCCTACGAGCAGTACTTC.

The chain recombines TRBV19 with TRBJ1-1, with 8 bases identical to TRBD1. V lost 6 bases and J lost 7; bases outside the gene matches: 4. The CDR3 extends over 12 amino acids. The germline V gene encodes CDR1 LNHDA and CDR2 SQIVND (reference sequence). The CDR3 spells CASRTGAYEAFF. The CDR3 DNA follows: TGTGCCAGTAGGACAGGGGCATATGAAGCTTTCTTT.

This rearrangement joins TRBV6-5 to TRBJ2-1; 9 bases are shared with TRBD1. V trimming: 2 bases; J trimming: 3 bases; junction bases outside the gene matches: 2. Germline V CDR1 and CDR2: MNHEY, SVGAGI. There are 15 residues in the CDR3. CDR3 sequence (DNA): TGTGCCAGCAGTTACGGACAGGGGATCTACAATGAGCAGTTCTTC. It codes for CASSYGQGIYNEQFF.